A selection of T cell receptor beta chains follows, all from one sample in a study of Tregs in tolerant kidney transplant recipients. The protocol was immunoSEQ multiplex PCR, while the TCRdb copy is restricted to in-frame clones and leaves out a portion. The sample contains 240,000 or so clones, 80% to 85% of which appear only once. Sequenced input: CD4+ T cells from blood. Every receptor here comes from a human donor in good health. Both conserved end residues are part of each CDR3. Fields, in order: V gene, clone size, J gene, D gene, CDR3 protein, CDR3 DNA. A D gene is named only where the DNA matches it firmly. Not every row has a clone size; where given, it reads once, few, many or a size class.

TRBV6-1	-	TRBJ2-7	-	CASRPGPGSSYEQYF	TGTGCCAGCAGGCCGGGACCGGGGAGCTCCTACGAGCAGTACTTC
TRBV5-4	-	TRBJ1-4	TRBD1	CASSRTGDHEKLFF	TGTGCCAGCAGCAGGACAGGCGATCATGAAAAACTGTTTTTT
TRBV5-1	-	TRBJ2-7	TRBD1	CASSPDRGNEQYF	TGCGCCAGCAGCCCCGACAGGGGAAACGAGCAGTACTTC
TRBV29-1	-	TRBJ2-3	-	CSVRAISTDTQYF	TGCAGCGTGCGAGCGATTAGCACAGATACGCAGTATTTT
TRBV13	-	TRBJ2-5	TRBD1	CASSLGQGRTNQETQYF	TGTGCCAGCAGTTTAGGACAGGGAAGGACCAACCAAGAGACCCAGTACTTC
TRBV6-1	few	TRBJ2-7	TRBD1	CASSVRQGQGAREQYF	TGTGCCAGCAGTGTGCGCCAGGGACAGGGGGCGCGGGAGCAGTACTTC
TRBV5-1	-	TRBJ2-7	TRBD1	CASSLRQGVYEQYF	TGCGCCAGCAGCTTACGACAGGGGGTCTACGAGCAGTACTTC
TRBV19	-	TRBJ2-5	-	CASSIDRPGAQYF	TGTGCCAGTAGTATAGACAGACCAGGGGCCCAGTACTTC
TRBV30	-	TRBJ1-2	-	CAWSEGVRYGYTF	TGTGCCTGGAGTGAGGGGGTCAGGTATGGCTACACCTTC
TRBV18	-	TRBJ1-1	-	CASSPGHQGTEAFF	TGTGCCAGCTCACCGGGACACCAGGGCACTGAAGCTTTCTTT
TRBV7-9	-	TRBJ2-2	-	CASGGRDTGELFF	TGTGCCAGCGGGGGGCGGGACACCGGGGAGCTGTTTTTT
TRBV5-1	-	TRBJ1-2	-	CASSLEAGVYGHTF	TGCGCCAGCAGCTTGGAAGCAGGGGTCTATGGCCACACCTTC
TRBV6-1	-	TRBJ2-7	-	CASSFRGEQYF	TGTGCCAGCAGTTTCAGGGGCGAGCAGTACTTC
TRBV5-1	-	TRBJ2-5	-	CASSRGDLGVETQYF	TGCGCCAGCAGCCGCGGGGATCTTGGCGTCGAGACCCAGTACTTC
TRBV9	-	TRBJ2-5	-	CASSPRTPGETQYF	TGTGCCAGCAGCCCCCGGACCCCAGGGGAGACCCAGTACTTC
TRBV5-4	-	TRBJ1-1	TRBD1	CASSIRDRVAEAFF	TGTGCCAGCAGCATCCGGGACAGGGTAGCGGAAGCTTTCTTT
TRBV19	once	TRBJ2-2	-	CASSRLVSGTGELFF	TGTGCCAGTAGCAGACTAGTGTCCGGGACCGGGGAGCTGTTTTTT
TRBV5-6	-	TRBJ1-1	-	CASSLFQVLTEAFF	TGTGCCAGCAGCTTGTTTCAGGTTTTGACTGAAGCTTTCTTT
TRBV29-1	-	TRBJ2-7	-	CSVWSDSSSYEQYF	TGCAGCGTTTGGAGCGACTCGAGCTCCTACGAGCAGTACTTC
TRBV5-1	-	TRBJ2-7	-	CASSHGTPNYEQYF	TGCGCCAGCAGCCACGGGACACCAAACTACGAGCAGTACTTC
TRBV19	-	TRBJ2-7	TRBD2	CASSKGLAGGPGSPYNEQYF	TGTGCCAGTAGTAAGGGACTAGCGGGAGGGCCAGGATCTCCTTACAACGAGCAGTACTTC
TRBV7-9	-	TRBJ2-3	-	CASSLSSEPGTQYF	TGTGCCAGCAGCTTATCATCCGAGCCCGGTACGCAGTATTTT
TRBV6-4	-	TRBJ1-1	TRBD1	CASRSQGQQNTEAFF	TGTGCCAGCAGAAGCCAGGGACAGCAGAACACTGAAGCTTTCTTT
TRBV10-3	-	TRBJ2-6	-	CAISDRAGSGANVLTF	TGTGCCATCAGTGACCGAGCCGGCTCTGGGGCCAACGTCCTGACTTTC
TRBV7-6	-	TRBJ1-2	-	CASSSRANYGYTF	TGTGCCAGCAGCTCCCGGGCTAACTATGGCTACACCTTC
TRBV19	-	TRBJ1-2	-	CASSRAAEGYGYTF	TGTGCCAGTAGTCGAGCGGCGGAGGGCTATGGCTACACCTTC
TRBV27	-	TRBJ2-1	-	CASSIRAGIYNEQFF	TGTGCCAGCAGTATCAGGGCAGGCATTTACAATGAGCAGTTCTTC
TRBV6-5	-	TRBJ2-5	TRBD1	CASSSLGTGVETQYF	TGTGCCAGCAGTTCCCTCGGGACAGGGGTAGAGACCCAGTACTTC
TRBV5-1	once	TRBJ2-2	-	CASSFNSNTGELFF	TGCGCCAGCAGCTTTAACAGCAACACCGGGGAGCTGTTTTTT
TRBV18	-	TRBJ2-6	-	CASSPSGSGANVLTF	TGTGCCAGCTCACCCAGTGGCTCTGGGGCCAACGTCCTGACTTTC
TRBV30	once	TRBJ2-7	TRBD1	CAWSRSTGYSYEQYF	TGTGCCTGGAGTCGTTCGACAGGGTACTCCTACGAGCAGTACTTC
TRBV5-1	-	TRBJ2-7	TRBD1	CASSLEDRGFGYEQYF	TGCGCCAGCAGCTTGGAGGACAGGGGGTTTGGGTACGAGCAGTACTTC
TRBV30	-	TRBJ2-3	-	CAWSGSAHSTDTQYF	TGTGCCTGGAGTGGTAGTGCCCATAGCACAGATACGCAGTATTTT
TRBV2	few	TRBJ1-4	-	CASRWGADNEKLFF	TGTGCCAGCAGGTGGGGGGCTGATAATGAAAAACTGTTTTTT
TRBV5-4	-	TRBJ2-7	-	CASSPFGSNEQYF	TGTGCCAGCAGCCCGTTCGGGAGTAACGAGCAGTACTTC
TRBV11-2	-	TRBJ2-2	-	CASSPAGLGELFF	TGTGCCAGCAGCCCGGCCGGCCTCGGGGAGCTGTTTTTT
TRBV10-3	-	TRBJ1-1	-	CAISLGAGEAFF	TGTGCCATCAGCCTGGGGGCAGGGGAAGCTTTCTTT
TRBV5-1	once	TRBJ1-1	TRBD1	CASSLAGTGIMNTEAFF	TGCGCCAGCAGCTTGGCCGGGACAGGGATCATGAACACTGAAGCTTTCTTT
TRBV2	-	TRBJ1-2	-	CASSEKLEVYGYTF	TGTGCCAGCAGTGAAAAACTAGAGGTCTATGGCTACACCTTC
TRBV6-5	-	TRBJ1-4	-	CASSYLGGNNEKLFF	TGTGCCAGCAGTTACCTCGGAGGGAATAATGAAAAACTGTTTTTT
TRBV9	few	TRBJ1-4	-	CASSPSRGGLEKLFF	TGTGCCAGCAGCCCCTCCCGGGGCGGGCTTGAAAAACTGTTTTTT
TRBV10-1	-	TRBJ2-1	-	CASSRTVYNEQFF	TGCGCCAGCTCCCGGACTGTGTACAATGAGCAGTTCTTC
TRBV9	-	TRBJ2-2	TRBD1	CASSMTGTGPGELFF	TGTGCCAGCAGCATGACCGGGACAGGGCCCGGGGAGCTGTTTTTT
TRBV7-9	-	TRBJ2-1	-	CASDEGLIYNEQFF	TGTGCCAGCGATGAGGGGCTGATCTACAATGAGCAGTTCTTC
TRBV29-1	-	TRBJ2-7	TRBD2	CSVEDRGGGSDDEQYF	TGCAGCGTTGAAGATCGGGGGGGCGGGAGTGACGACGAGCAGTACTTC
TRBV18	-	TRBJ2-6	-	CASSPYARRATSGANVLTF	TGTGCCAGCTCACCCTATGCCCGGAGGGCCACCTCTGGGGCCAACGTCCTGACTTTC
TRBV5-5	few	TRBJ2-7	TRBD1	CASSTLQGAGYEQYF	TGTGCCAGCAGCACGCTACAGGGGGCGGGCTACGAGCAGTACTTC